This T cell receptor (beta chain) was captured in a study of blood T cells in healthy people across ages. In its sample, this clonotype was seen many times. Together with a sample-barcoded 5' primer, a J-beta primer mix was included in a second PCR lasting roughly 6 to 12 cycles. TCRdb redid the calling of the 5' RACE reads with MiXCR, one entry per CDR3 protein. The sample has some 760,000 distinct CDR3 sequences, about 25% seen once; the top ten hold roughly a tenth. The data were also submitted as part of a second study, on T cells of mothers and their children.

Sequenced: blood. The sequence was collected from a boy between 10 and 17 years old in good health.

CDR3: CATSRTVEGGETQYF. DNA for the CDR3: TGTGCCACCAGCAGAACGGTCGAAGGAGGAGAGACCCAGTACTTC. The chain employs TRBV15 and TRBJ2-5; D perhaps matches TRBD2 (5 bases). The V end was cut by 2 bases, the J end by 4 bases, with 14 bases between. The CDR3 sequence is 15 residues long. The V gene's germline CDR1 is LNHNV and CDR2 YYDKDF (reference sequence).